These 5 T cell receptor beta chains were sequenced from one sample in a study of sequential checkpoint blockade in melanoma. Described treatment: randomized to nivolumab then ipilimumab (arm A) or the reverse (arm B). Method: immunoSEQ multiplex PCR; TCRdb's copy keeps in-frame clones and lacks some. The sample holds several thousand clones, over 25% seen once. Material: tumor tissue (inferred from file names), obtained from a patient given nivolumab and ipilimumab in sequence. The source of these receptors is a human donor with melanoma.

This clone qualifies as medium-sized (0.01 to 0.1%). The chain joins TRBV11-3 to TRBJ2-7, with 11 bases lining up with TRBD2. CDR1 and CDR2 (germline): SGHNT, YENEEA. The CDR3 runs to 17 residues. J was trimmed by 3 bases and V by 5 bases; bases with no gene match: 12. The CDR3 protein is CASSPRGRTSGFYEQYF. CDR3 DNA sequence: TGTGCCAGCAGCCCGCGGGGGAGGACTAGCGGGTTCTACGAGCAGTACTTC.

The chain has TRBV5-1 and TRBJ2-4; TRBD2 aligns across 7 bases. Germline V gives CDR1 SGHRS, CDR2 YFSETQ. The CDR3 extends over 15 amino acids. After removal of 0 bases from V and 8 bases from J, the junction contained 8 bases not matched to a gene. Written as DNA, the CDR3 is TGCGCCAGCAGCTTGGGCCGGGGGGAGATGGACATTCAGTACTTC. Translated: CASSLGRGEMDIQYF.

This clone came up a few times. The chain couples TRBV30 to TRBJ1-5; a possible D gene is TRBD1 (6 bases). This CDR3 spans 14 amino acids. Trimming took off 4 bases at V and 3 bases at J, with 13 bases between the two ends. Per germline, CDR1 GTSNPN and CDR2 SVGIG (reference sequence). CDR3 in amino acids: CAWTKGQNNQPQHF. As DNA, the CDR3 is TGTGCCTGGACTAAAGGACAGAACAATCAGCCCCAGCATTTT.

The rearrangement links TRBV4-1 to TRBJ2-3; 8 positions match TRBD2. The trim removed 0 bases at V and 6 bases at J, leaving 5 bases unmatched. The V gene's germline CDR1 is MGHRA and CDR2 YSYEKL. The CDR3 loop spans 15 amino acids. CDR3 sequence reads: CASSQDLGTRDTQYF. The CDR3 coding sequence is TGCGCCAGCAGCCAAGATCTCGGGACTAGGGATACGCAGTATTTT.

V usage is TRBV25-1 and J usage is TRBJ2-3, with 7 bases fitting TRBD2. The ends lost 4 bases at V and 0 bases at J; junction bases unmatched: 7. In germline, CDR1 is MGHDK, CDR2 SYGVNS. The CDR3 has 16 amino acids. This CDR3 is CASSGGTTASTDTQYF. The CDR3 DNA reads TGTGCCAGCAGTGGTGGGACTACTGCTAGCACAGATACGCAGTATTTT.